The TCR beta chain under discussion was sequenced for a study of T cell responses to AZD1222 COVID-19 vaccine (dated by TCRdb to about 2021). Broadly, across the study: AZD1222 recipients whose second dose came at about 4 weeks and those whose second dose came at about 12 weeks were combined into one group, since spike-specific TCR depth and breadth did not differ between the two schedules. A total of 230 to 250 trial participants underwent TCR sequencing, of whom roughly 210 had received two doses of AZD1222 and around 26 had received two doses of the MenACWY control vaccine. Trial participants were enrolled into age subgroups of 18-55, 56-69 and 70-plus years, which contained about 150, 27 and 61 TCR-sequenced participants, respectively. Results and caveats for the whole study, not just this receptor: Most participants were white British and females outnumbered males, and the authors suggested that clonal diversity may have been underestimated. Reportedly, almost half of the unique spike-specific TCRs recognized epitopes lying outside the regions that are mutated in the B.1.351 and B.1.1.7 variants. After two AZD1222 doses, spike-specific TCR breadth and depth were significantly higher than at day 0 and than in MenACWY recipients. Because no samples from the day 14 peak response were available, repertoires could be characterized only after the peak T cell response. The 56-69-year group was small, and its depth increase did not reach significance, likely because of low power. Conclusions about previously exposed vaccinees are limited because only a handful of AZD1222 recipients were SARS-CoV-2 seropositive at baseline. Vaccine-associated CD4 TCRs spanned the whole spike protein, with dominant responses in regions 160-218 and 743-854.

The CDR3 regions of human TCRbeta chains were analyzed by immunosequencing. On the authors' methods: Repertoire TCRs were matched against a reference library of SARS-CoV-2-specific TCRs generated with the MIRA antigen-specificity platform. Breadth was defined as the fraction of unique TCRs that were SARS-CoV-2-associated, and depth was defined as the fraction of total T cells that were SARS-CoV-2-associated. Using the MIRA data, each spike-specific TCR was assigned both to the spike region to which the TCR was reactive and to a CD4 or CD8 class. Log10-transformed breadth and depth values were compared by one-way ANOVA with Sidak's multiple comparisons tests. As stored in TCRdb, this immuneACCESS dataset retains in-frame rearrangements with V and J assigned. A fraction of the clones does not appear; measured against another copy, unresolved V genes explain less than half of the discrepancy, and the remainder lacks a known reason. V and J calls and clone size are copied from that table; D and trimming were computed from the DNA. Recorded for this sample are around 150,000 clones; roughly 90% of them occurred a single time. The biggest ten clones account for around 5.1% of the sample.

Points on this clone: No cognate antigen has been identified for it. There are no base qualities to consult, and no much larger clone falls within one base.

Cut back by 5 bases and 4 bases, the V and J ends lie 12 bases apart. CDR1 and CDR2 are drawn from the germline V gene: MNHEY, SVGAGI. The CDR3 contains 13 residues, cysteine and phenylalanine counted. The only DNA kept is the CDR3, 39 bases in frame from the first base. Explained via the paper, the time point label denotes: baseline before first vaccination. Vaccinee samples came from UK trials COV001 and COV002, including a single-blind randomized controlled phase 2/3 trial of AZD1222 (ChAdOx1 nCoV-19) in healthy adults. For TCRbeta chain sequencing, PBMC samples were collected from trial participants at day 0 and at day 28 after the second dose.

The chain links TRBV6-5 with TRBJ2-7; 6 matching bases give a weak D call of TRBD1. The material sequenced was peripheral blood, taken on day 0 of AZD1222 vaccination. The clonotype originates from an adult in good health. The DNA reads TGTGCCAGCAGTAATCGCAGGGGATACGAGCAGTACTTC. This gives the protein CASSNRRGYEQYF.